This T cell receptor beta chain was sequenced for a study of T cell responses to AZD1222 COVID-19 vaccine. General study findings and limits: There were vaccine-associated CD4 TCRs across spike, dominant at 160-218 and 743-854. Every sample of the repertoires postdated the peak T cell response. Clonal diversity may have been underestimated, and the donors were mostly white British, with more females than males.

A word on this clone: Its antigen is unknown.

The V gene's germline CDR1 is LGHDT and CDR2 YNNKEL (reference sequence). This CDR3 region has 15 residues. Trimming cost V 5 bases and J 3 bases; bases outside gene matches: 6. Data came from immunoSEQ multiplex PCR; TCRdb stores just in-frame clones and leaves some out. This repertoire shows about 120,000 clones, 75% to 85% found once; its top ten account for about 29%. The V and J genes are TRBV3-1 (or the pseudogene TRBV3-2) and TRBJ1-3; TRBD1 matches at 8 bases. This clonotype was obtained from an adult who received the AZD1222 COVID-19 vaccine. The sequencing here drew on peripheral blood, taken 28 days after the second AZD1222 dose. CDR3: CASSVDRGYGNTIYF. In nucleotides, the CDR3 is TGTGCCAGCAGCGTCGACAGGGGTTATGGAAACACCATATATTTT.